This TCR beta chain derives from a study of shared clonotypes between healthy human individuals (dated by TCRdb to about 2020). For the study in its entirety: A couple of women and a few men aged 18 to 49 years were included in the cohort. To estimate repertoire size and how much clonotypes are shared between individuals, the study performed deep sequencing of blood TCR repertoires from roughly five healthy adults. Each donor's leukapheresis produced roughly between roughly 0.85 and 9.5 billion PBMCs. Per donor, three plates each were used for CD4 naive and CD4 memory, two for CD8 naive, and one for CD8 memory. Different laboratories and diverse techniques were used to prepare libraries and sequence TCR repertoires, to increase sequencing depth and limit assay-specific biases.

Findings and caveats that apply to the study as a whole: Rarefaction of sorted-subset datasets indicated incomplete sequencing despite the large sequencing depth. Sampling was limited to blood, and TCR repertoires in tissue likely differ from TCR repertoires in blood. When a handful of donors were compared, the shared fraction of clonotypes was around 5.1% for naive CD4, roughly 3.3% for naive CD8, 2.3% for memory CD4, and under 0.5% for memory CD8. Because the study included only a small number of donors, the genetic and exposure-history diversity represented was limited. Larger estimated clonotype richness was generally found for naive subsets than for memory subsets. Pairwise subsampling led to the expectation that sequencing depth would affect the degree of clonotype sharing among donors. Compared with non-shared clonotypes, clonotypes shared by all four sorted-subset donors had higher generation probabilities.

TCR CDR3 regions were amplified from genomic DNA by multiplex PCR using the deep immunoSEQ assay. For each cell subset, the extracted genomic DNA was distributed evenly across all wells of several immunoSEQ 96-well plates, and each plate served as one replicate. For sorted subsets, approximately 190 ng genomic DNA, equal to about 30,000 T cell genomes, was loaded into each replicate PCR. Purified libraries were quantified with a Qubit 3.0 fluorometer, sized on a Bioanalyzer 2100, and re-quantified with the KAPA Library Quantification kit. Every immunoSEQ 96-well plate was sequenced on a dedicated single-read 150-cycle Illumina NextSeq 550 flow cell. The authors processed their data as follows. Because the immunoSEQ output held only junctional sequences and lacked quality scores, the filtering could not match the filtering applied to full-length reads. To assign V/J genes and CDR3, sequences were annotated against IMGT germline references using PyIR, a Python wrapper for IgBLAST v1.9. Reads with weak V/J assignments (E-value above 1e-6), missing CDR3, stop codons, out-of-frame junctions, or ambiguous translated residues were removed. V3J clonotypes were defined as sequences sharing an identical inferred V gene, J gene, and CDR3 amino acid sequence. To compute the percentage overlap between repertoires, the number of shared unique clonotypes was divided by the size of the smaller repertoire. Repertoire richness was assessed with RTK rarefaction, the Chao1 estimator, and Recon v2.1 estimates of unobserved clonotypes. Generation probabilities for all TCRbeta clonotypes obtained by the gDNA method from a handful of donors were computed using OLGA. The table was pulled from immuneACCESS by TCRdb, which kept in-frame rearrangements only. Such tables lose some clones; where checked, under half of the loss comes from unresolved V genes, and the rest has no known cause. The DNA gave D and trimming, while V, J and clone size come from that table. This sample lists about 580,000 clones; roughly 98% were detected once. 0.3% of the sample is held by the ten biggest clonotypes.

V lost 1 base and J lost 3 bases; the stretch between them is 10 bases long. The cysteine opens and the phenylalanine closes a CDR3 of 14 amino acids. Just CDR3 DNA is preserved here, 42 bases in frame from base 1. According to the germline V gene (reference sequence), CDR1 reads MNHEY and CDR2 reads SMNVEV. Regarding this clone: This receptor's antigen is unknown. Within one base of it there is no much larger clone, and no base qualities were kept.

CD8 naive samples were CD45RO-negative cells positively selected for CCR7, giving a CD45RA+CCR7+ population that excluded TemRA cells. Healthy HIV-negative adults with no recently reported acute infections or vaccinations were included as donors. All donors were Caucasian adults living in Nashville, Tennessee, USA. Blood was collected by leukapheresis, and PBMCs were isolated by Ficoll-Histopaque density gradient centrifugation and then cryopreserved in liquid nitrogen vapor phase. Analytical flow cytometry was used to check the purity and quantity of each magnetically sorted T cell population. From each sorted fraction, genomic DNA was isolated and quantified by UV absorbance on a Nanodrop 2000c.

Source material: naive CD8+ T cells sorted from blood. Explained via the paper, the cell subset or site label denotes: CD45RA+CCR7+. This clonotype originated in a young man in good health. The chain uses TRBV27 and TRBJ2-7, and perhaps TRBD2 as D gene, on 6 matching bases. CDR3 protein: CASSLWGEYYEQYF. The DNA sequence is TGTGCCAGCAGTTTATGGGGGGAATACTACGAGCAGTACTTC.